This note documents a single T cell receptor (beta chain) sequence. The antigen remains undetermined. These data are taken from a study of T cell responses to AZD1222 COVID-19 vaccine. The protocol was immunoSEQ multiplex PCR, while the TCRdb copy is restricted to in-frame clones and leaves out a portion. The sample includes approximately 150,000 clones, more than 80% of them seen just once. Study-level points and caveats: Nearly half of unique spike-specific TCRs reportedly avoided B.1.351 and B.1.1.7 mutated regions. Donors skewed white British and female; clonal diversity was possibly underestimated.

This clonotype originated in an adult in good health. The input for sequencing was peripheral blood, taken on day 0 of MenACWY control vaccination.

The CDR3 DNA sequence: TGTGCCAGCAGCTTGGGCCTCCCTGGGGCCAACGTCCTGACTTTC. Amino acids: CASSLGLPGANVLTF. The rearrangement links TRBV5-6 to TRBJ2-6; D unclear. The length of the CDR3 is 15 residues. Between the trimmed V and J ends, which lost 0 bases and 2 bases, there was a span of 6 bases. CDR1 and CDR2 (germline): SGHDT, YYEEEE.